A selection of T cell receptor beta chains follows, all from one sample in a study of T cell repertoires in cytomegalovirus infection. TCRdb recomputed calls from the reads with MiXCR, one row per CDR3 protein. The sample yields roughly 500,000 distinct CDR3 sequences, around 35% seen once. Their recognized antigens are unknown. Sample: cultured PBMCs, taken from culture after CMV antigen stimulation. Receptor source: a human donor in good health (CMV status not recorded). Some clones in this sample may be carry-over from other donors' samples. CDR3s include the opening cysteine and the closing phenylalanine or tryptophan.

TRBV9 CASSGGTVYQETQYF
TRBV6-5 CASSRRGDTEAFF
TRBV19 CASKRLDKNTEAFF
TRBV10-3 CAIRRQGPNEKLFF
TRBV19 CASSVGTGGHQPPHF
TRBV6-2/TRBV6-3 CASSYPPNNEQFF
TRBV5-8 CASSLGTGGADTQYF
TRBV7-6 CASSLGTGTGVYEQYF
TRBV19 CASSIRDRVLNEQFF
TRBV7-9 CASSLAGINEQFF
TRBV2 CASRTSDTQYF
TRBV18 CASSPLPPLAGDIFF
TRBV4-1 CASSQSRPSRSAFF
TRBV6-2/TRBV6-3 CASSIRFLQGVNTEAFF
TRBV7-9 CASSVLTGSGGYTF
TRBV2 CASRPGTYNEQFF
TRBV20-1 CSASPGHMNTEAFF
TRBV7-2 CASSLDKVYSNQPQHF
TRBV7-4 CASSLGDMGYEQYF
TRBV6-6 CASRTTGARETQYF
TRBV6-5 CASRKSGTPNQPQHF
TRBV7-2 CASSLDNNSPLHF
TRBV7-2 CASSFPGTSGRAEGQETQYF
TRBV7-2 CASRTGGNTGELFF
TRBV19 CASSRGLAVIKGEQFF
TRBV28 CASSSSGTSGPQWAYEQYF
TRBV4-3 CASSQDHGSPGDTQYF
TRBV12-3/TRBV12-4 CASSRGGGSETQYF
TRBV25-1 CASTDSYGYTF
TRBV7-9 CASSLADSFDEQYF
TRBV20-1 CSASNPGSLFHEQYF
TRBV6-6 CASSLRGGVTTDTQYF
TRBV4-1 CASSPWRGTGGIGGELFF
TRBV27 CASSWRQSSYNEQFF
TRBV15 CATSNPRQGLNTEAFF
TRBV4-1 CASSRGWGLAGVWNEQFF
TRBV20-1 CSARVPGWERSYNEQFF
TRBV6-2/TRBV6-3 CASSYSTTEAFF
TRBV10-3 CAISGAGTETQYF
TRBV7-2 CASSLYGSGNTEAFF
TRBV12-3/TRBV12-4 CASSRTTPGELFF
TRBV7-9 CASDSRDRGLGTEAFF
TRBV7-9 CASSLNLAGGEDEQFF
TRBV9 CASSVAANTDTQYF
TRBV27 CASRRADTQYF
TRBV27 CASRGAGSDTQYF
TRBV28 CASSSWTGMYEQYF
TRBV7-2 CASSFGTSTDTQYF
TRBV6-2/TRBV6-3 CASRKKLAGETQYF
TRBV12-3/TRBV12-4 CASVASGSPGGETQYF
TRBV6-5 CASSYTTGQNEQFF
TRBV19 CASSIGLAGATDTQYF
TRBV12-3/TRBV12-4 CASSPGLAGGSTLDEQYF
TRBV6-1 CASIRAVLQETQYF
TRBV12-3/TRBV12-4 CASSLETGAYNEQFF